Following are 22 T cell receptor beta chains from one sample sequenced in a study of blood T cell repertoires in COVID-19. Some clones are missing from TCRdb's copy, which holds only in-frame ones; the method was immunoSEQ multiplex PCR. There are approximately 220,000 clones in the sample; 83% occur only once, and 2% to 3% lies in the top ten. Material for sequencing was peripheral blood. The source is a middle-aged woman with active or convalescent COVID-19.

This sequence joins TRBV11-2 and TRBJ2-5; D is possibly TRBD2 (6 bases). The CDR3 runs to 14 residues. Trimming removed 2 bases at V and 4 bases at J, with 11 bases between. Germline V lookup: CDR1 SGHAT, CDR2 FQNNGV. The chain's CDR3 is CASSLFGGGETQYF. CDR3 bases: TGTGCCAGCAGCTTATTCGGGGGAGGAGAGACCCAGTACTTC.

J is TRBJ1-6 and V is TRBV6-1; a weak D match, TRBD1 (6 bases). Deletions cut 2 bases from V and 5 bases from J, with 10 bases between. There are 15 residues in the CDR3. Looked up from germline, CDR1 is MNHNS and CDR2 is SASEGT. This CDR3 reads CASSELGHHNSPLHF. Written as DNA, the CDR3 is TGTGCCAGCAGTGAATTGGGACACCATAATTCACCCCTCCACTTT.

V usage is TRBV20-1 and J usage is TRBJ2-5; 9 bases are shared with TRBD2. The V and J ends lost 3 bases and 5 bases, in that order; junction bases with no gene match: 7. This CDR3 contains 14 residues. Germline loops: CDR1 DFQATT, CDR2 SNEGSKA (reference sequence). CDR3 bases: TGCAGTGCTAGTCGCGCGGGGGGGCAGGAGACCCAGTACTTC. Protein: CSASRAGGQETQYF.

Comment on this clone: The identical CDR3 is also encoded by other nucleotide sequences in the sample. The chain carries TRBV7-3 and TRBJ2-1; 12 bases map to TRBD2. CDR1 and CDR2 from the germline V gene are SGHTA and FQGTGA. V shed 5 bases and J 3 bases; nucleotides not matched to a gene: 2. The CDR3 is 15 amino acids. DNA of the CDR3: TGTGCCAGCAGCCAGACTAGCGGGGGCTACAATGAGCAGTTCTTC. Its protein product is CASSQTSGGYNEQFF. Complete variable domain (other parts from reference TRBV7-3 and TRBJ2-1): GAGVSQTPSNKVTEKGKYVELRCDPISGHTALYWYRQSLGQGPEFLIYFQGTGAADDSGLPNDRFFAVRPEGSVSTLKIQRTERGDSAVYLCASSQTSGGYNEQFFGPGTRLTVL.

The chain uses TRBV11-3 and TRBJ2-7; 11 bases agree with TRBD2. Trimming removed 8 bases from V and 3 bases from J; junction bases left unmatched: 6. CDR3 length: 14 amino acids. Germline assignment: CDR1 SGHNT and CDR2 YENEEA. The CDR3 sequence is CASGSGRGSYEQYF. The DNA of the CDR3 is TGTGCCAGCGGTAGCGGGAGGGGCAGCTACGAGCAGTACTTC.

CDR3 sequence: CASSSGGRTPDSQYF. Written as DNA, the CDR3 is TGTGCCAGCAGTTCCGGGGGTAGGACCCCCGATTCCCAGTACTTC. The chain is built from TRBV25-1 and TRBJ2-5; possibly TRBD2 for D (6 bases). This CDR3 has 15 amino acids. V shed 5 bases and J shed 9 bases, with 22 bases lying between them. CDR1 is MGHDK and CDR2 is SYGVNS in the germline V gene.

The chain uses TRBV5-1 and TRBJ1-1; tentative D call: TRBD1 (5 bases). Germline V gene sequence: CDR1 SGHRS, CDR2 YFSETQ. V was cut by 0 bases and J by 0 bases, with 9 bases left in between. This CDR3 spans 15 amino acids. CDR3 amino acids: CASSLEEGVNTEAFF. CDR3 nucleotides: TGCGCCAGCAGCTTGGAGGAAGGGGTGAACACTGAAGCTTTCTTT.

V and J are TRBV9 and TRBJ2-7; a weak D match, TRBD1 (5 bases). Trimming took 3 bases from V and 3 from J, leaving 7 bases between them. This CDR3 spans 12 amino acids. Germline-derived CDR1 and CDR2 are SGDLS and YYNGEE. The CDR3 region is CASSAQGYEQYF. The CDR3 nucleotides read TGTGCCAGCAGCGCCCAGGGCTACGAGCAGTACTTC.

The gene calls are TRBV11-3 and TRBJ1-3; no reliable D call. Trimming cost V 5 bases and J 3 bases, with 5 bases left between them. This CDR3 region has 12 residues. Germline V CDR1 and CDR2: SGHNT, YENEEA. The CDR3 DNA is TGTGCCAGCAGCCTCGTTGGAAACACCATATATTTT. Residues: CASSLVGNTIYF.

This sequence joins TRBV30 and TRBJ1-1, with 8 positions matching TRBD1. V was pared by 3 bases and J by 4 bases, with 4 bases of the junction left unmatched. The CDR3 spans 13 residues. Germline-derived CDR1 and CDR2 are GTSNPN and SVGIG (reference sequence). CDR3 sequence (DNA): TGTGCCTGGAGCAGACAGGGGCCCACTGAAGCTTTCTTT. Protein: CAWSRQGPTEAFF.

CDR3 DNA: TGTGCCAGCAGCTGGACTAGCGGGGGAGGGAATGAGCAGTTCTTC. Translated: CASSWTSGGGNEQFF. The chain couples TRBV7-6 to TRBJ2-1, with 13 bases matching TRBD2. Losses at the gene ends were 4 bases for V and 7 bases for J; bases not matched to a gene: 4. Germline lookup yields CDR1 SGHVS and CDR2 FNYEAQ. The CDR3 is 15 residues long.

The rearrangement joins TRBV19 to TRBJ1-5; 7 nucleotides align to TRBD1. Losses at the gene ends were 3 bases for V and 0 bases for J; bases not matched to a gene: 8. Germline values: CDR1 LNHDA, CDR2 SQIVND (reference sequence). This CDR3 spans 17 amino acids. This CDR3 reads CASSITGDLNSNQPQHF. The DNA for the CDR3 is TGTGCCAGTAGTATCACAGGGGACCTTAATAGCAATCAGCCCCAGCATTTT.

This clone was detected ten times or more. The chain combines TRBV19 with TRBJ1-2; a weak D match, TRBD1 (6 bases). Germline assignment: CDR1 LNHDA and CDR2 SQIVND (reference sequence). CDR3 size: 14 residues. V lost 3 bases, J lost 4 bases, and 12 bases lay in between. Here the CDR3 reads CASSIPDRSYGYTF. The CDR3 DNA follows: TGTGCCAGTAGTATTCCCGACAGGAGCTATGGCTACACCTTC.

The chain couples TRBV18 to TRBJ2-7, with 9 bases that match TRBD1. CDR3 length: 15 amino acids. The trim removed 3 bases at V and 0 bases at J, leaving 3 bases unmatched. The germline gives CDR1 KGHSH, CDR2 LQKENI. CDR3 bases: TGTGCCAGCTCACCCGGACAGGGGAGCTCCTACGAGCAGTACTTC. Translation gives CASSPGQGSSYEQYF.

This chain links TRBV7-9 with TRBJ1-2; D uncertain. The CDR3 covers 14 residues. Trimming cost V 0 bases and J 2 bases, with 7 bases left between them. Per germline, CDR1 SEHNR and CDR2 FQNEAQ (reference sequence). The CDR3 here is CASSLAGANYGYTF. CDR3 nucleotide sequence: TGTGCCAGCAGCTTAGCGGGCGCGAACTATGGCTACACCTTC. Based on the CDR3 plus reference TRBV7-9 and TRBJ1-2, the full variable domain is DTGVSQNPRHKITKRGQNVTFRCDPISEHNRLYWYRQTLGQGPEFLTYFQNEAQLEKSRLLSDRFSAERPKGSFSTLEIQRTEQGDSAMYLCASSLAGANYGYTFGSGTRLTVV.

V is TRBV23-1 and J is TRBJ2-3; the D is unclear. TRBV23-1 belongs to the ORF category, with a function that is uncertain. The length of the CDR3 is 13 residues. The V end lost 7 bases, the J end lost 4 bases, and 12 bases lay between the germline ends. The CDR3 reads CASNSEAPDTQYF. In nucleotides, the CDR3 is TGCGCCAGCAATTCCGAAGCTCCAGATACGCAGTATTTT.

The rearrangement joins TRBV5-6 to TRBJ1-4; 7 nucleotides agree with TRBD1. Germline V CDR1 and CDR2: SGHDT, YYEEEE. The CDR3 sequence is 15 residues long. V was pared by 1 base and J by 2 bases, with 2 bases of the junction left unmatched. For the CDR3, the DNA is TGTGCCAGCAGCTTGAAAGGGGGCACTAATGAAAAACTGTTTTTT. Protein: CASSLKGGTNEKLFF.

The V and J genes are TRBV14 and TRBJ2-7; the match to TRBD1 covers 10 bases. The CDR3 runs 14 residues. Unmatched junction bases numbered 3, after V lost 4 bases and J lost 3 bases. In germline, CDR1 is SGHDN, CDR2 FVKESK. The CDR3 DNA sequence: TGTGCCAGCAGCCGGGGACAGGGGTTCTACGAGCAGTACTTC. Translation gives CASSRGQGFYEQYF. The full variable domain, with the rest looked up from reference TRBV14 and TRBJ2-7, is EAGVTQFPSHSVIEKGQTVTLRCDPISGHDNLYWYRRVMGKEIKFLLHFVKESKQDESGMPNNRFLAERTGGTYSTLKVQPAELEDSGVYFCASSRGQGFYEQYFGPGTRLTVT.

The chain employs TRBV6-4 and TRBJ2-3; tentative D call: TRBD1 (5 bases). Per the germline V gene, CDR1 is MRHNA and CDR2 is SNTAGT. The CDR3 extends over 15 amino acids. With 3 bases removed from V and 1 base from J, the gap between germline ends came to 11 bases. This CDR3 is CASSEGTGRTDTQYF. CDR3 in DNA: TGTGCCAGCAGTGAGGGAACAGGCCGCACAGATACGCAGTATTTT.

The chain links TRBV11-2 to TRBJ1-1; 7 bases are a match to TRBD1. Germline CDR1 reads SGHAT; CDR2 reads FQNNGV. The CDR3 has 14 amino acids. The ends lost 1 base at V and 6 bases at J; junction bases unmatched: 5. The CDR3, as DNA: TGTGCCAGCAGCTTAGCCCTAGGGGGCCCTGAAGCTTTCTTT. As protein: CASSLALGGPEAFF.

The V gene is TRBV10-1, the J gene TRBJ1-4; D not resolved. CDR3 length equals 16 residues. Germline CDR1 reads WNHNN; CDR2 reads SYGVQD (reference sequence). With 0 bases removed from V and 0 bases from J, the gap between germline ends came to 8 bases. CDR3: CASSESRIATNEKLFF. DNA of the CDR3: TGCGCCAGCAGTGAGTCCAGGATTGCAACTAATGAAAAACTGTTTTTT.

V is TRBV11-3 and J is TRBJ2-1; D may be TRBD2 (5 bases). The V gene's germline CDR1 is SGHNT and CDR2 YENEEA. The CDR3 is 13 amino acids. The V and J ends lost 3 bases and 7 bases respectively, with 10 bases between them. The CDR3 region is CASSFVRGNEQFF. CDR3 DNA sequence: TGTGCCAGCAGCTTCGTCCGCGGGAATGAGCAGTTCTTC.